This T cell receptor (beta chain) was profiled in a study of blood T cells in healthy people across ages. General study points: Age showed a roughly linear inverse relationship with TCR beta diversity per million T cells.

Losses at the gene ends were 4 bases for V and 2 bases for J; bases not matched to a gene: 4. From germline, CDR1 is DFQATT and CDR2 SNEGSKA (reference sequence). The length of the CDR3 is 14 residues. This clonotype has at least ten counts. What it binds is not known. Primers used in a second PCR of about 7 to 12 cycles were a sample-barcoded 5' primer and a J-beta primer mix. One entry per CDR3 protein, called by TCRdb with MiXCR from the 5' RACE reads. This table has hundreds of thousands of distinct CDR3 sequences, approximately 51% appearing once. This chain links TRBV20-1 with TRBJ2-1; 8 nucleotides align to TRBD2. Sequencing was done on a sample of blood. This TCR was recovered from a man in his 60s in good health. The chain's CDR3 is CSATRLAPYNEQFF. The CDR3 DNA reads as TGCAGTGCTACCCGACTAGCGCCCTACAATGAGCAGTTCTTC.